This entry is about one TCR beta chain. Its antigen is undetermined. Trimming pared 0 bases from V and 5 bases from J, leaving 11 bases between. Germline CDR1 reads MNHEY; CDR2 reads SVGAGI. The CDR3 length is 14 residues. The assay was immunoSEQ multiplex PCR, and TCRdb's table has in-frame clones only and misses some. The sample has 220,000 or so clones; around 86% are singletons. The data are from a study of cytomegalovirus exposure and HLA in healthy donors. Study outcomes and limitations: Three CMV-associated chains proved CMV antigen-specific in vitro. The tendency of first-cohort TCR clusters to co-occur in the 120 validation repertoires was identified by a subsequent analysis. The study flagged approximately 180 TCR beta chains as cytomegalovirus-associated.

The donors were members of the roughly 130-subject validation cohort (separate from the roughly 700-subject first cohort). Specimen: PBMCs. The chain carries TRBV6-5 and TRBJ2-7; possibly TRBD1 for D (6 bases). The TCR sequence derives from a woman in her late teens or twenties in good health and CMV-seropositive. The CDR3 DNA reads as TGTGCCAGCAGTTACTCGGGGGCAGGGGACGAGCAGTACTTC. Residues: CASSYSGAGDEQYF.